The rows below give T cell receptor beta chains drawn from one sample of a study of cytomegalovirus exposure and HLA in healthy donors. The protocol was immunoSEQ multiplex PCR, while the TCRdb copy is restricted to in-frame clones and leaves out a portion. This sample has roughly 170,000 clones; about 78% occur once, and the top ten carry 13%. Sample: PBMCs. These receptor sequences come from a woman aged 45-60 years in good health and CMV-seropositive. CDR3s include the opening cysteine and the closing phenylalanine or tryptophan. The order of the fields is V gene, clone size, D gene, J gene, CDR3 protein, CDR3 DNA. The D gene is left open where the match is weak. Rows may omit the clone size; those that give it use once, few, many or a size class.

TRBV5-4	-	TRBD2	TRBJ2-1	CASSSSAGGQINEQFF	TGTGCCAGCAGCTCATCGGCGGGGGGCCAGATCAATGAGCAGTTCTTC
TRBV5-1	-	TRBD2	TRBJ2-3	CASSHGLDTSTDTQYF	TGCGCCAGCAGTCATGGACTAGATACTAGCACAGATACGCAGTATTTT
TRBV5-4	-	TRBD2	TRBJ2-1	CASSFGGGINEQFF	TGTGCCAGCAGCTTCGGCGGGGGTATTAATGAGCAGTTCTTC
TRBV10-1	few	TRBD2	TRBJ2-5	CASSEKLAGGRETQYF	TGCGCCAGCAGTGAAAAACTAGCGGGGGGCCGAGAGACCCAGTACTTC
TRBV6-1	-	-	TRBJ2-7	CASITLLGPGEQYF	TGTGCCAGCATTACCCTCCTGGGGCCAGGCGAGCAGTACTTC
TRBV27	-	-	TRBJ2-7	CASSRGTAYEQYF	TGTGCCAGCAGTCGGGGGACAGCCTACGAGCAGTACTTC
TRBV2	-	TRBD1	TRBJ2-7	CASSEETGGFEQYF	TGTGCCAGCAGTGAGGAGACAGGGGGCTTCGAGCAGTACTTC
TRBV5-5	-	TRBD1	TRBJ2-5	CASSSDRARETQYF	TGTGCCAGCAGCTCGGACAGGGCGAGGGAGACCCAGTACTTC
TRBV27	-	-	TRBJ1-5	CASSLSGLGQPQHF	TGTGCCAGCAGTTTATCGGGGCTGGGTCAGCCCCAGCATTTT
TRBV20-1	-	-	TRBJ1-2	CSGQANYGYTF	TGCAGTGGACAGGCTAACTATGGCTACACCTTC
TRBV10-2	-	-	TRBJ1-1	CASSERGGTEEAFF	TGCGCCAGCAGTGAGAGGGGCGGGACGGAAGAAGCTTTCTTT
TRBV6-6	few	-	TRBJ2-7	CASLSDTPYEQYF	TGTGCCAGTCTCTCGGACACCCCCTACGAGCAGTACTTC
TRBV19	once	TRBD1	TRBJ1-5	CASSFQGAKQPQHF	TGTGCCAGTAGTTTCCAGGGGGCGAAACAGCCCCAGCATTTT
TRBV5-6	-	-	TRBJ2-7	CASSGIGTPTYEQYF	TGTGCCAGCAGCGGCATCGGGACTCCCACCTACGAGCAGTACTTC
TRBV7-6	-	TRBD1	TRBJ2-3	CASSLDDRGQQYF	TGTGCCAGCAGCTTAGACGACAGGGGGCAGCAGTATTTT